This T cell receptor (beta chain) was documented in a study of T-cell memory formation after mild COVID-19. Regarding this clonotype: Antigen: not known.

Germline V lookup: CDR1 MGHRA, CDR2 YSYEKL. The ends lost 1 base at V and 3 bases at J; junction bases unmatched: 6. This CDR3 is 17 amino acids long. Study-wide findings and caveats: Most CD4+ clones that shrank were in CM and EM, while CD8+ ones turned up in EMRA.

TCRdb recomputed calls from the 5' RACE reads with MiXCR, one row per CDR3 protein. The sample has 50,000 or so distinct CDR3 sequences, around 30% seen once. The rearrangement joins TRBV4-1 to TRBJ2-7, with 13 bases fitting TRBD2. Sequenced material: PBMCs or a T cell subset sorted from them (not recorded which). The TCR originated in a man between 18 and 29 years old who had mild COVID-19 (a few samples of this study predate the infection). Cell type and time point are not known. CDR3 protein: CASSQGTSGGLSYEQYF. CDR3 bases: TGCGCCAGCAGCCAAGGGACTAGCGGGGGACTTAGCTACGAGCAGTACTTC.